This passage covers 31 T cell receptor beta chains from one sample sequenced in a study of T cell clones after liver transplantation. Sequencing was performed with immunoSEQ multiplex PCR; in TCRdb, only in-frame clones are kept and a portion is missing. The table includes 50,000 or so clones, about 86% detected once. The sample consisted of CD8+ T cells from blood, taken 12 months after liver transplant. The receptors here all came from a human patient who received a liver transplant. Some T cells may trace back to the graft donor.

The J gene is TRBJ1-5, the V gene TRBV6-6; no definite D call. The germline V gene has CDR1 MNHNY and CDR2 SVGAGI (reference sequence). This CDR3 region has 12 residues. Trimming shortened V by 7 bases and J by 6 bases, and 10 bases separated the two germline ends. CDR3 in DNA: TGTGCCAGCACCGATGGAACTCAGCCCCAGCATTTT. Its protein product is CASTDGTQPQHF.

This chain connects TRBV30 to TRBJ2-3; D may be TRBD1 (5 bases). The CDR3 is 16 amino acids. Germline V lookup: CDR1 GTSNPN, CDR2 SVGIG (reference sequence). V gave up 5 bases and J gave up 4 bases, with 22 bases separating them. The CDR3 DNA reads TGTGCCTGGGCAAACCCGACAGTGGCCTTTTCAGATACGCAGTATTTT. Its protein is CAWANPTVAFSDTQYF.

This clone was seen only once. The genes are TRBV5-1 and TRBJ2-2; 7 nucleotides align to TRBD2. The CDR3 sequence is 16 residues long. Germline V CDR1 and CDR2: SGHRS, YFSETQ. Germline trimming cut 2 bases from V and 5 bases from J; bases unmatched to any gene: 9. The CDR3 DNA sequence: TGCGCCAGCAGCTTCAATAAGGGACTAAAAACCGGGGAGCTGTTTTTT. It is translated as CASSFNKGLKTGELFF.

CDR3 bases: TGTGCCAGCAGTGGGACATTGAACACTGAAGCTTTCTTT. It is translated as CASSGTLNTEAFF. The chain combines TRBV28 with TRBJ1-1, with D tentatively TRBD1 (6 bases). The CDR3 is 13 amino acids. Per germline, CDR1 MDHEN and CDR2 SYDVKM. The V and J ends lost 5 bases and 0 bases respectively, with 7 bases between them.

J is TRBJ1-1 and V is TRBV29-1; D possibly corresponds to TRBD1 (5 bases). V was trimmed by 4 bases and J by 1 base, leaving 7 bases between them. There are 12 residues in the CDR3. CDR1 is SQVTM and CDR2 is ANQGSEA in the germline V gene. DNA of the CDR3: TGCAGCGTTGGGGGGTCGAACACTGAAGCTTTCTTT. Its protein product is CSVGGSNTEAFF. Together with reference TRBV29-1 and TRBJ1-1, the CDR3 gives the full variable domain: SAVISQKPSRDICQRGTSLTIQCQVDSQVTMMFWYRQQPGQSLTLIATANQGSEATYESGFVIDKFPISRPNLTFSTLTVSNMSPEDSSIYLCSVGGSNTEAFFGQGTRLTVV.

V gene TRBV5-6 combines with J gene TRBJ1-2, with D perhaps TRBD1 (5 bases). Trimming left V 5 bases short and J 4 bases short, with 12 bases between. The CDR3 is 13 residues long. Germline values: CDR1 SGHDT, CDR2 YYEEEE. In nucleotides, the CDR3 is TGTGCCAGCAGGGCCCAAGGGGCCTATGGCTACACCTTC. Amino acids: CASRAQGAYGYTF.

This chain connects TRBV4-1 to TRBJ1-1; D is ambiguous. This CDR3 has 16 residues. V lost 0 bases and J 1 base, leaving 12 bases between the germline ends. In germline, CDR1 is MGHRA, CDR2 YSYEKL. CDR3 bases: TGCGCCAGCAGCCAAGATTCTATTTGGGGGAACACTGAAGCTTTCTTT. It yields the protein CASSQDSIWGNTEAFF.

This clone was counted between two and nine times. The rearrangement uses TRBV10-1 and TRBJ2-7, with 10 bases lining up with TRBD2. Germline CDR1 is WNHNN and CDR2 is SYGVQD (reference sequence). This CDR3 region has 13 residues. CDR3: CGGASGSPYEQYF. The CDR3 nucleotides read TGCGGGGGGGCTAGCGGGAGCCCCTACGAGCAGTACTTC.

The genes are TRBV28 and TRBJ1-1; D might be TRBD1 (5 bases). Germline loops: CDR1 MDHEN, CDR2 SYDVKM. The CDR3 length is 16 residues. V was trimmed by 5 bases and J by 1 base, leaving 17 bases between them. The CDR3 here is CASSELGGGANTEAFF. CDR3 in DNA: TGTGCCAGCAGTGAGCTTGGGGGAGGAGCGAACACTGAAGCTTTCTTT.

The chain is built from TRBV19 and TRBJ2-7; no clear D gene. V lost 7 bases and J 3 bases, leaving 13 bases between the germline ends. The CDR3 covers 13 residues. Germline V lookup: CDR1 LNHDA, CDR2 SQIVND (reference sequence). DNA of the CDR3: TGTGCCAGTATGGACGTGGGTCACTACGAGCAGTACTTC. This gives the protein CASMDVGHYEQYF. Full variable domain (rest looked up from reference TRBV19 and TRBJ2-7): DGGITQSPKYLFRKEGQNVTLSCEQNLNHDAMYWYRQDPGQGLRLIYYSQIVNDFQKGDIAEGYSVSREKKESFPLTVTSAQKNPTAFYLCASMDVGHYEQYFGPGTRLTVT.

The J gene is TRBJ2-5, the V gene TRBV7-9; no definite D call. The CDR3 has 12 residues. V lost 2 bases to trimming and J lost 0 bases, with 1 base between them. In germline, CDR1 is SEHNR, CDR2 FQNEAQ (reference sequence). CDR3: CASSLYQETQYF. CDR3 in DNA: TGTGCCAGCAGCTTATACCAAGAGACCCAGTACTTC.

V is TRBV11-2 and J is TRBJ1-1; possibly TRBD1 for D (5 bases). Germline V gene lookup returns CDR1 SGHAT and CDR2 FQNNGV. This CDR3 region has 16 residues. V was clipped by 6 bases and J by 6 bases, with 23 bases between them. The chain's CDR3 is CASSLAGVLGDAEAFF. The CDR3 nucleotides are TGTGCCAGCAGTTTGGCGGGAGTTCTGGGGGACGCTGAAGCTTTCTTT.

This rearrangement joins TRBV10-1 to TRBJ2-7; D is uncertain. The CDR3 is 13 residues long. The ends were cut back, 0 bases at V and 2 bases at J, with 5 bases in the middle. Germline CDR1 is WNHNN and CDR2 is SYGVQD (reference sequence). In nucleotides, the CDR3 is TGCGCCAGCAGTGAGTCGAACACCTACGAGCAGTACTTC. It codes for CASSESNTYEQYF.

The chain carries TRBV5-7 and TRBJ2-2, with 10 bases that match TRBD2. TRBV5-7 is classed as an ORF, of uncertain function. This CDR3 has 16 residues. V gave up 0 bases and J gave up 8 bases; unmatched junction bases: 7. CDR3 DNA sequence: TGTGCCAGCAGCTTGGGTCCTAGCGGGAGTTGTGGGGAGCTGTTTTTT. Its translation is CASSLGPSGSCGELFF.

This clone was picked up one time. The same CDR3 also results from other DNA sequences found in this sample. The rearrangement links TRBV19 to TRBJ2-2; D not certain. Germline values: CDR1 LNHDA, CDR2 SQIVND (reference sequence). The CDR3 has 15 residues. The ends were cut back, 5 bases at V and 1 base at J, with 11 bases in the middle. The CDR3 region is CASSSLTRNTGELFF. The CDR3 DNA reads as TGTGCCAGTAGTTCGTTGACCCGGAACACCGGGGAGCTGTTTTTT. Drawing the rest from reference TRBV19 and TRBJ2-2, the complete variable domain is DGGITQSPKYLFRKEGQNVTLSCEQNLNHDAMYWYRQDPGQGLRLIYYSQIVNDFQKGDIAEGYSVSREKKESFPLTVTSAQKNPTAFYLCASSSLTRNTGELFFGEGSRLTVL.

V and J are TRBV11-2 and TRBJ2-1; 9 bases align to TRBD2. Germline V gene lookup returns CDR1 SGHAT and CDR2 FQNNGV. Trimming took 4 bases from V and 6 from J; bases not matched to a gene: 4. The CDR3 length is 14 residues. The CDR3 DNA reads as TGTGCCAGCAGCTCCGGGACTAGCTTCAATGAGCAGTTCTTC. It is translated as CASSSGTSFNEQFF.

This clone was seen just once. This rearrangement joins TRBV19 to TRBJ2-5, with 13 nucleotides matching TRBD2. This CDR3 has 13 amino acids. CDR1 and CDR2 (germline): LNHDA, SQIVND (reference sequence). V gave up 8 bases and J gave up 6 bases; unmatched junction bases: 3. CDR3 DNA: TGTGCCAGTTGGACTAGCGGGAGTAAGACCCAGTACTTC. Amino acid sequence: CASWTSGSKTQYF.

This chain joins TRBV11-2 and TRBJ2-7; D tentatively reads TRBD1 or TRBD2 (6 bases each). V dropped 0 bases and J dropped 7 bases, with 13 bases sitting between them. Looked up from germline, CDR1 is SGHAT and CDR2 is FQNNGV. CDR3 length: 14 amino acids. CDR3 DNA sequence: TGTGCCAGCAGCTTAGATCCGGGGGCTCTTGAGCAGTACTTC. It yields the protein CASSLDPGALEQYF.

This sequence joins TRBV7-9 and TRBJ2-6; D ambiguous. The germline V and J ends were trimmed by 3 bases and 1 base, with 7 bases remaining between them. The CDR3 runs to 15 residues. Germline CDR1 is SEHNR and CDR2 is FQNEAQ (reference sequence). The CDR3: CASSLSESGANVLTF. CDR3 nucleotide sequence: TGTGCCAGCAGCTTGAGTGAGTCTGGGGCCAACGTCCTGACTTTC.

The J gene is TRBJ1-5, the V gene TRBV19; a weak D match, TRBD1 (5 bases). Germline V gene sequence: CDR1 LNHDA, CDR2 SQIVND (reference sequence). The CDR3 covers 16 residues. Trimming cost V 3 bases and J 0 bases, with 12 bases left between them. The CDR3 DNA is TGTGCCAGTAGTATTACCGGACACTATAGCAATCAGCCCCAGCATTTT. Translation: CASSITGHYSNQPQHF.

The genes are TRBV5-5 and TRBJ2-7, with D maybe TRBD1 (5 bases). This CDR3 comprises 15 residues. CDR1 and CDR2 from the germline V gene are SGHKS and YYEKEE (reference sequence). V lost 4 bases and J 2 bases, leaving 16 bases between the germline ends. DNA for the CDR3: TGTGCCAGCAGCCTGGATTTCAGGGCCCCCTACGAGCAGTACTTC. The encoded protein is CASSLDFRAPYEQYF.

This clone was found once. The rearrangement uses TRBV7-7 and TRBJ1-1; possibly TRBD1 for D (5 bases). V shed 5 bases and J shed 3 bases, with 13 bases lying between them. The CDR3 has 14 amino acids. Germline V gene data show CDR1 as SSHAT and CDR2 as FNYEAQ (reference sequence). This chain's CDR3 is CASSPGDSHTEAFF. The CDR3 DNA sequence: TGTGCCAGCAGCCCGGGAGACAGCCACACTGAAGCTTTCTTT.

The V and J genes are TRBV5-1 and TRBJ2-3; 10 bases map to TRBD1. J was trimmed by 6 bases and V by 6 bases; bases with no gene match: 4. Germline CDR1 and CDR2: SGHRS and YFSETQ. The CDR3 contains 13 residues. The CDR3 region is CASTSTGGDTQYF. CDR3 nucleotides: TGCGCCAGCACCTCGACAGGGGGCGATACGCAGTATTTT.

The V and J genes are TRBV5-4 and TRBJ2-1, with 10 bases lining up with TRBD1. Losses at the gene ends were 4 bases for V and 5 bases for J; bases not matched to a gene: 12. Germline V CDR1 and CDR2: SGHNT, YYREEE (reference sequence). The CDR3 length is 17 residues. The CDR3 protein is CASSPRGLGTGDNEQFF. Here the CDR3 DNA reads TGTGCCAGCAGCCCACGGGGATTGGGGACAGGGGACAATGAGCAGTTCTTC. Full variable domain (outside the CDR3, taken from reference TRBV5-4 and TRBJ2-1): ETGVTQSPTHLIKTRGQQVTLRCSSQSGHNTVSWYQQALGQGPQFIFQYYREEENGRGNFPPRFSGLQFPNYSSELNVNALELDDSALYLCASSPRGLGTGDNEQFFGPGTRLTVL.

A word on this clone: A read error may produce the germline difference seen at one junction end. The chain carries TRBV4-1 and TRBJ2-5; D gene ambiguous. CDR3 length equals 13 residues. The V gene's germline CDR1 is MGHRA and CDR2 YSYEKL. CDR3 region: CASSQGWQDTQYF. The CDR3 DNA reads TGCGCCAGCAGCCAAGGGTGGCAAGACACCCAGTACTTC.

This clone occurred a few times. V gene TRBV27 combines with J gene TRBJ2-3, with D unclear. Trimming removed 3 bases from V and 2 bases from J, with 9 bases in between. CDR1 MNHEY and CDR2 SMNVEV come from the germline V gene (reference sequence). The CDR3 loop spans 14 amino acids. The CDR3 reads CASSFADPTDTQYF. The CDR3 DNA is TGTGCCAGCAGTTTCGCGGACCCCACAGATACGCAGTATTTT.

The V call is TRBV28, the J call TRBJ2-1, with 7 bases that match TRBD1. V was clipped by 3 bases and J by 0 bases; unmatched bases: 8. Germline V lookup: CDR1 MDHEN, CDR2 SYDVKM. The CDR3 contains 17 residues. Here the CDR3 DNA reads TGTGCCAGCAGTTTTCCCACAGGGGCCAGCTCCTACAATGAGCAGTTCTTC. Translated: CASSFPTGASSYNEQFF.

This clone was recorded a few times. V usage is TRBV27 and J usage is TRBJ1-2, with D uncertain. This CDR3 contains 12 residues. Trimming left V 3 bases short and J 7 bases short, with 9 bases between. The germline gives CDR1 MNHEY, CDR2 SMNVEV (reference sequence). CDR3 protein: CASSFSGRGYTF. Here the CDR3 DNA reads TGTGCCAGCAGTTTTTCGGGTCGTGGCTACACCTTC.

This clone was found once. The gene calls are TRBV5-1 and TRBJ2-2; 11 positions match TRBD1. This CDR3 is 19 amino acids long. Looked up from germline, CDR1 is SGHRS and CDR2 is YFSETQ. With 3 bases clipped from V and 3 bases from J, the junction kept 13 bases outside the gene matches. CDR3 sequence: CASSSYGQGAISDTGELFF. In DNA form, the CDR3 reads TGCGCCAGCAGCTCGTACGGACAGGGGGCAATATCGGACACCGGGGAGCTGTTTTTT.

The chain links TRBV4-1 to TRBJ2-1; the match to TRBD2 covers 10 bases. This CDR3 spans 17 amino acids. The germline V gene has CDR1 MGHRA and CDR2 YSYEKL. The V and J ends lost 0 bases and 7 bases, in that order; junction bases with no gene match: 9. CDR3 region: CASSQEIRTSGSNEQFF. CDR3 bases: TGCGCCAGCAGCCAAGAGATTCGGACTAGCGGTTCGAATGAGCAGTTCTTC.

The chain uses TRBV11-2 and TRBJ1-1, with TRBD1 as a possible D gene (5 bases). This CDR3 contains 15 residues. V lost 5 bases, J lost 1 base, and 14 bases lay in between. Germline values: CDR1 SGHAT, CDR2 FQNNGV. This CDR3 reads CASSVDMVSNTEAFF. The CDR3 region has the DNA TGTGCCAGCAGCGTGGACATGGTGTCGAACACTGAAGCTTTCTTT.